Below, one T cell receptor (beta chain) is given with its context. Its antigen has not been determined. This sample stems from a study of monozygotic twins with inflammatory bowel disease (dated by TCRdb to the late 2010s). General notes on the study: The full study comprised some 30 monozygotic twin pairs: nine German pairs (four IBD-concordant, five IBD-discordant) and 19 IBD-discordant Danish pairs. Within discordant pairs, disease-associated traits were sought mainly by comparing IBD patients with their genetically identical healthy co-twins. Each individual had, on average, about 151 000 unique TCRalpha sequences and 181 000 unique TCRbeta sequences available for analysis. On the study overall, not on this receptor specifically: IBD patients had lower TCRbeta repertoire diversity, measured by the inverse Simpson index, than their healthy co-twins. Compared with healthy twins, IBD patients shared fewer clonotypes with other individuals, and the difference was most pronounced in patients with signs of disease activity. Repertoire similarity did not differ between concordant and discordant twins, possibly due to limited statistical power. The analysis was unable to tell apart different T cell subtypes. Background noise and inter-individual variability may have been introduced into the repertoires by the differing immunosuppressive treatments among patients. No single strong signal or clonotype linked to IBD turned up in the results, so the idea that one exists was not supported.

From each donor, a roughly 2.5 ml peripheral blood sample was collected into PAXgene tubes and stored at -80 degrees C. Without any T cell sorting, total RNA was extracted from whole blood using the PAXgene blood miRNA kit on an automated QIAcube. Peripheral blood from monozygotic twin pairs who were concordant or discordant for inflammatory bowel disease underwent deep TCRalpha and TCRbeta repertoire profiling using unique molecular barcoding. Smoking habits were recorded for all twin pairs, and each individual was classified as a current, former or never smoker. Libraries were made using 5' RACE. The input for every TCR library was roughly 3,200 ng of total RNA. For each sample, cDNA synthesis with SMARTScribe reverse transcriptase was split into eight separate reactions. Unique molecular identifiers containing a 6-nucleotide sample barcode were introduced through template switching during cDNA synthesis. Two nested PCRs of about 16 and 10 cycles amplified the TCRalpha and TCRbeta cDNA, and bead purification followed each PCR. Before amplification, the cDNA was both treated with uracil DNA-glycosylase and purified with the QIAquick PCR purification kit. The second PCR added Illumina TruSeq-compatible adapters along with sample-specific barcodes. TapeStation and Qubit were used to check library quality and concentration, and 5 to 5.5 ng of each library was pooled. The pooled libraries were sequenced with 2 x 100 bp reads and custom sequencing primers on an Illumina HiSeq2500 single-index Rapid Run. The authors' pipeline ran thus. PCR and sequencing errors were corrected by UMI-based consensus assembly using MiGEC version 1.2.6. MiXCR version 2.1.1 was used to carry out V(D)J alignment, clonotype assembly and CDR3 extraction. To normalise gene usage, clonotype sharing and MAIT/NKT TCR abundance, the top 1000, 10 000 and 20 000 clonotypes in each sample were analysed. After downsampling to 27 000 UMIs, diversity was calculated as the inverse Simpson index using the vegan R package. Paired Mann-Whitney U tests on discordant twin pairs were used, with Benjamini-Hochberg multiple-testing correction. After the reads were reprocessed by TCRdb, one entry was made per CDR3 protein sequence, with no DNA. These V and J calls derive from TCRdb rather than the authors' analysis. The sample's table lists a count of 300,000 to 400,000 distinct CDR3 sequences. The ten largest clones represent around 2% of the sample.

Including cysteine and phenylalanine, the CDR3 has 14 amino acids. No DNA is listed. From a lookup of the germline V gene (reference sequence), CDR1 and CDR2 are DFQATT and SNEGSKA. This TCR was sampled from a human donor with ulcerative colitis or Crohn's disease, or a healthy co-twin of an affected twin (not recorded which). The rearrangement joined TRBV20-1 to TRBJ2-5; absent DNA, TCRdb's TRBD1 call cannot be checked. Sequencing input: blood. For the CDR3, the sequence is CSARLQGARETQYF.